This T cell receptor (beta chain) originates from a study of PD-1 blockade in classical Hodgkin lymphoma. Study-wide results and caveats: As was reported, newly diagnosed patients showed lower baseline TCR diversity than healthy donors did. Similar baseline diversity was found in complete responders and newly diagnosed patients.

Stated time point: cycle 4 day 1 (C4D1), after 5 to 7 weeks of nivolumab. In every patient, relapse followed autologous stem cell transplantation, while exposure to brentuximab vedotin differed. PBMCs, once thawed, yielded CD8+ T cells isolated by magnetic negative selection. Relapsed/refractory classical Hodgkin lymphoma patients had complete, partial or progressive responses. Patients were given intravenous nivolumab, 3 mg/kg, every 2 weeks. The protocol was immunoSEQ multiplex PCR, while the TCRdb copy is restricted to in-frame clones and leaves out a portion. Here the sample spans roughly 12,000 clones, around 84% being singletons. This clone was detected a few times. Its target is not known. This sequence was found in a human donor with classical Hodgkin lymphoma. The donor label of this sample is uncertain. The sample here was CD8+ T cells from blood, taken before the fourth cycle of nivolumab.

The CDR3 region is CASTAADYGYTF. CDR3 nucleotides: TGTGCCAGTACAGCCGCAGACTATGGCTACACCTTC. This chain connects TRBV19 to TRBJ1-2; D remains unclear. V gave up 7 bases and J gave up 3 bases, with 9 bases separating them. This CDR3 spans 12 amino acids. The V gene's germline CDR1 is LNHDA and CDR2 SQIVND (reference sequence).